A single sample is the source of the 17 T cell receptor beta chains below, sequenced in a study of T-cell reconstitution after alpha-beta-depleted transplantation in children. Using unique molecular identifiers, the investigators prepared the TCRbeta library. TCRdb ran MiXCR on the PCR reads and lists one entry per CDR3 protein. The sample has about 310,000 distinct CDR3 sequences; over 20% are singletons. The sequencing here drew on PBMCs, mostly from graft donor cells, taken 180 days after TCRalphabeta/CD19-depleted stem cell transplant. These receptors were collected from a male patient younger than 18 who had a stem cell transplant for acute lymphoblastic leukemia, so the T cells may come from the graft donor.

A few counts support this clonotype. V usage is TRBV5-1 and J usage is TRBJ1-2; possibly TRBD1 for D (5 bases). The CDR3 consists of 14 residues. V was cut by 0 bases and J by 7 bases, with 13 bases left in between. Germline V CDR1 and CDR2: SGHRS, YFSETQ. CDR3 sequence reads: CASSLGGRSSGYTF. Here the CDR3 DNA reads TGCGCCAGCAGCTTGGGGGGCAGGTCCAGTGGCTACACCTTC.

This clonotype was observed a few times. This chain uses TRBV3-1 with TRBJ2-4; D unresolved. V was pared by 4 bases and J by 0 bases, with 7 bases between. CDR1 and CDR2 from the germline V gene are LGHDT and YNNKEL (reference sequence). The CDR3 consists of 14 residues. The CDR3 loop reads CASSLPLAKNIQYF. The CDR3 DNA reads as TGTGCCAGCAGCCTACCACTAGCCAAAAACATTCAGTACTTC.

This clonotype was counted only a few times. The genes are TRBV7-3 and TRBJ2-1; 12 nucleotides agree with TRBD2. Germline loops: CDR1 SGHTA, CDR2 FQGTGA. The CDR3 loop spans 17 amino acids. V shed 0 bases and J 5 bases; nucleotides not matched to a gene: 5. CDR3 nucleotide sequence: TGTGCCAGCAGCTTAACCCTAGCGGGAGGGCCCCACAATGAGCAGTTCTTC. This sequence encodes CASSLTLAGGPHNEQFF.

The rearrangement links TRBV5-1 to TRBJ1-1; TRBD1 is a possible D gene (5 bases). The V and J ends lost 0 bases and 4 bases respectively, with 16 bases between them. Germline values: CDR1 SGHRS, CDR2 YFSETQ. The CDR3 length is 16 residues. CDR3 residues: CASSLVYGTGGTEAFF. The CDR3 nucleotides read TGCGCCAGCAGCTTGGTTTACGGAACCGGGGGCACTGAAGCTTTCTTT.

This chain links TRBV30 with TRBJ2-2, with no clear D. The CDR3 runs to 16 residues. Deletions cut 3 bases from V and 1 base from J, with 15 bases between. Per germline, CDR1 GTSNPN and CDR2 SVGIG (reference sequence). CDR3 sequence reads: CAWRSPEVLNTGELFF. CDR3 DNA: TGTGCCTGGAGATCCCCAGAGGTTCTGAACACCGGGGAGCTGTTTTTT.

On this clonotype itself: One junction end does not reproduce the germline sequence, and a read error may be involved. The chain uses TRBV5-4 and TRBJ2-3, with D perhaps TRBD2 (5 bases). Looked up from germline, CDR1 is SGHNT and CDR2 is YYREEE (reference sequence). There are 14 residues in the CDR3. CDR3: CASSLAPTGDTQYF. CDR3 nucleotides: TGTGCCAGCAGTTTGGCTCCAACGGGGGATACGCAGTATTTT.

The rearrangement uses TRBV5-1 and TRBJ2-5; tentative D call: TRBD2 (5 bases). CDR1 is SGHRS, CDR2 YFSETQ, per germline. CDR3 length equals 13 residues. V was trimmed by 5 bases and J by 2 bases, leaving 10 bases between them. This chain's CDR3 is CASRYWTQETQYF. The CDR3 DNA reads as TGCGCCAGCAGATATTGGACTCAAGAGACCCAGTACTTC.

This clonotype appeared a few times. This chain uses TRBV7-3 with TRBJ2-3, with 9 bases matching TRBD2. V shed 4 bases and J 5 bases; nucleotides not matched to a gene: 10. The CDR3 totals 16 residues. The V gene's germline CDR1 is SGHTA and CDR2 FQGTGA. The CDR3 DNA sequence: TGTGCCAGCAGCTCCAGCCTCAGCGGGAGGCTAGATACGCAGTATTTT. Amino acids: CASSSSLSGRLDTQYF.

The chain uses TRBV7-8 and TRBJ2-2; TRBD2 matches at 9 bases. Per germline, CDR1 SGHVS and CDR2 FQNEAQ. The ends lost 4 bases at V and 5 bases at J; junction bases unmatched: 8. CDR3 length equals 16 residues. The chain's CDR3 is CASSYLAGPRTGELFF. CDR3 coding DNA: TGTGCCAGCAGCTACCTAGCGGGGCCCCGGACCGGGGAGCTGTTTTTT.

The V and J genes are TRBV27 and TRBJ2-5, with TRBD1 matching 8 bases. The CDR3 is 14 amino acids. The germline gives CDR1 MNHEY, CDR2 SMNVEV (reference sequence). V gave up 5 bases and J gave up 7 bases; unmatched junction bases: 9. The CDR3 spells CASSPRTGTSTQYF. CDR3 nucleotides: TGTGCCAGCAGTCCTCGGACAGGGACCTCGACCCAGTACTTC.

The V call is TRBV27, the J call TRBJ2-7; D may be TRBD1 (5 bases). The V gene's germline CDR1 is MNHEY and CDR2 SMNVEV (reference sequence). The CDR3 totals 13 residues. The germline V and J ends were trimmed by 3 bases and 5 bases, with 11 bases remaining between them. CDR3: CASSFQGQHEQYF. DNA of the CDR3: TGTGCCAGCAGTTTTCAGGGTCAGCACGAGCAGTACTTC.

V and J are TRBV20-1 and TRBJ2-7; TRBD2 matches 8 bases. The CDR3 consists of 15 residues. J lost 5 bases, V lost 6 bases, and 15 bases had no gene match. Germline V gene lookup returns CDR1 DFQATT and CDR2 SNEGSKA (reference sequence). The CDR3 nucleotides are TGCAGTGCCCGGAGGGGGGGTAGCGGGACCCACGAGCAGTACTTC. This translates into CSARRGGSGTHEQYF.

This clonotype has only a few counts. The V call is TRBV12-3 or TRBV12-4, the J call TRBJ2-3; perhaps TRBD2 as D (6 bases). There are 14 residues in the CDR3. Trimming removed 5 bases at V and 3 bases at J, with 12 bases between. The CDR3 region has the DNA TGTGCCAGCAGTAGACAGACTAGAACAGATACGCAGTATTTT. The encoded protein is CASSRQTRTDTQYF.

The gene calls are TRBV15 and TRBJ2-4; TRBD1 might be the D (5 bases). The V gene's germline CDR1 is LNHNV and CDR2 YYDKDF (reference sequence). V lost 0 bases and J lost 15, with 18 bases in between. There are 14 residues in the CDR3. CDR3 loop: CATSRDAAQLGAYF. In DNA, the CDR3 is TGTGCCACCAGCAGAGATGCCGCCCAGTTAGGGGCGTACTTC. Combining the CDR3 with reference TRBV15 and TRBJ2-4 gives the whole variable domain DAMVIQNPRYQVTQFGKPVTLSCSQTLNHNVMYWYQQKSSQAPKLLFHYYDKDFNNEADTPDNFQSRRPNTSFCFLDIRSPGLGDTAMYLCATSRDAAQLGAYFGAGTRLSVL.

This clonotype was detected only a few times. This rearrangement joins TRBV7-2 to TRBJ1-5; 9 positions agree with TRBD1. V trimming: 5 bases; J trimming: 6 bases; junction bases outside the gene matches: 5. This CDR3 region has 14 residues. CDR1 and CDR2 from the germline V gene are SGHTA and FQGNSA. CDR3 nucleotide sequence: TGTGCCAGCAGCCCCGGACAGGGGCTTCAGCCCCAGCATTTT. Translation: CASSPGQGLQPQHF.

This clonotype was picked up one time. The chain carries TRBV27 and TRBJ2-7, with a possible D match to TRBD2 (6 bases). The V gene lost 4 bases and the J gene lost 3 bases, with 16 bases spanning the gap. The CDR3 length is 15 residues. Germline V gene sequence: CDR1 MNHEY, CDR2 SMNVEV (reference sequence). DNA for the CDR3: TGTGCCAGCAGTTCGTTGGGACTTAAATACTACGAGCAGTACTTC. Its protein product is CASSSLGLKYYEQYF.

In regard to this clonotype: Being one base from a much bigger clone, this may be a read error. The chain combines TRBV5-1 with TRBJ2-1; TRBD2 might be the D (5 bases). Germline CDR1 is SGHRS and CDR2 is YFSETQ. The V gene lost 1 base and the J gene lost 5 bases, with 13 bases spanning the gap. The CDR3 is 15 residues long. This CDR3 reads CASSLTRRSHNEQFF. CDR3 DNA: TGCGCCAGCAGCTTGACACGGAGGTCCCACAATGAGCAGTTCTTC.